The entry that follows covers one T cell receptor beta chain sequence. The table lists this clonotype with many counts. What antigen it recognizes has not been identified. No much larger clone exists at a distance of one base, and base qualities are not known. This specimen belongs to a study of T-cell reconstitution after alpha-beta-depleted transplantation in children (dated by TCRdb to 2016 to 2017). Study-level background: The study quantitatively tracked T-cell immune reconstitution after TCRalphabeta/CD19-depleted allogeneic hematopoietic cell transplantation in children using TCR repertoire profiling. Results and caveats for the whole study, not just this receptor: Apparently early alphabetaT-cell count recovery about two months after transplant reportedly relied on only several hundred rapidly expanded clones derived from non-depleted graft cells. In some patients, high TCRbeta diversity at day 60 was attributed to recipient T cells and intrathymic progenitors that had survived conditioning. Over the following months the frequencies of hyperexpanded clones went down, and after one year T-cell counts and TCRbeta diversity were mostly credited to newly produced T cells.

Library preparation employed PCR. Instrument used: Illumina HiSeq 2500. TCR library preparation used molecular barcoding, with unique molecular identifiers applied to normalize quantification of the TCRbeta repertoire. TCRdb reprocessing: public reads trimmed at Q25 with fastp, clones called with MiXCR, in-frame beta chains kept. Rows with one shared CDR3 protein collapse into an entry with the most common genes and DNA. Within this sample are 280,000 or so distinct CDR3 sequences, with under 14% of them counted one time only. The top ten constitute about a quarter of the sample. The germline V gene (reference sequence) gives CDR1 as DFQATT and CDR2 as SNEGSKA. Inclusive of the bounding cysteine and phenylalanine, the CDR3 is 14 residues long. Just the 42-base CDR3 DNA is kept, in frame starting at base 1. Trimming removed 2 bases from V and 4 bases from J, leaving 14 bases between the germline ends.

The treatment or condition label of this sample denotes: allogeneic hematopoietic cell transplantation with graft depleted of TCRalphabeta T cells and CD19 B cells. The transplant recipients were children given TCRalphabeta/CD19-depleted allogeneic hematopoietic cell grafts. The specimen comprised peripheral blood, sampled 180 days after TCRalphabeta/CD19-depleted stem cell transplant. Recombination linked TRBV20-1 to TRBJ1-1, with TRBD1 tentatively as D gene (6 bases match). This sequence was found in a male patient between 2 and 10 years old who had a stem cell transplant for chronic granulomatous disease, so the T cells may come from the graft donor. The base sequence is TGCAGTGCTAGACGGCCGGGGGCCGTCACTGAAGCTTTCTTT. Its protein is CSARRPGAVTEAFF.